One sample yielded the 16 T cell receptor beta chains listed below, sequenced in a study of shared clonotypes between healthy human individuals. Sequencing was performed with immunoSEQ multiplex PCR; in TCRdb, only in-frame clones are kept and a portion is missing. The table includes a few million clones, approximately 95% detected once. Sequencing was done on a sample of naive CD4+ T cells from PBMCs. Subset reported: CD45RA+ positively selected. The origin of the receptors is a man between 18 and 29 years old in good health. Some clones in this sample may be carry-over from other donors' samples.

V gene TRBV10-3 combines with J gene TRBJ1-5, with TRBD1 identical over 8 bases. The CDR3 is made up of 16 amino acids. CDR1 ENHRY and CDR2 SYGVKD come from the germline V gene. The J segment lost 3 bases and the V segment lost 3 bases, leaving 7 bases of the junction unmatched. The CDR3 loop is CAISEIGQGPNQPQHF. The DNA for the CDR3 is TGTGCCATCAGTGAAATAGGACAGGGACCCAATCAGCCCCAGCATTTT.

The V call is TRBV18, the J call TRBJ1-3; TRBD1 matches 10 bases. Germline V lookup: CDR1 KGHSH, CDR2 LQKENI. The CDR3 totals 18 residues. Trimming cost V 2 bases and J 0 bases; bases outside gene matches: 7. The CDR3 here is CASSPGKTGGRSGNTIYF. The CDR3 DNA is TGTGCCAGCTCACCAGGAAAGACAGGGGGCCGCTCTGGAAACACCATATATTTT. The variable domain in full, with the rest retrieved from reference TRBV18 and TRBJ1-3, is NAGVMQNPRHLVRRRGQEARLRCSPMKGHSHVYWYRQLPEEGLKFMVYLQKENIIDESGMPKERFSAEFPKEGPSILRIQQVVRGDSAAYFCASSPGKTGGRSGNTIYFGEGSWLTVV.

The chain has TRBV7-3 and TRBJ2-1; 7 bases map to TRBD2. The junction had 15 bases not matched to a gene; V was cut back by 2 bases and J by 2 bases. Germline assignment: CDR1 SGHTA and CDR2 FQGTGA. There are 19 residues in the CDR3. This CDR3 is CASSLSAPSGILAYNEQFF. CDR3 coding DNA: TGTGCCAGCAGCTTATCCGCCCCTAGCGGAATCTTAGCCTACAATGAGCAGTTCTTC. Looking up the rest from reference TRBV7-3 and TRBJ2-1 gives the full variable domain: GAGVSQTPSNKVTEKGKYVELRCDPISGHTALYWYRQSLGQGPEFLIYFQGTGAADDSGLPNDRFFAVRPEGSVSTLKIQRTERGDSAVYLCASSLSAPSGILAYNEQFFGPGTRLTVL.

The chain joins TRBV4-2 to TRBJ2-5; 13 bases fit TRBD2. Germline trimming cut 0 bases from V and 5 bases from J; bases unmatched to any gene: 6. The CDR3 length is 17 residues. From germline, CDR1 is LGHNA and CDR2 YNFKEQ. CDR3 sequence reads: CASSQDPTSGRYETQYF. Here the CDR3 DNA reads TGTGCCAGCAGCCAAGATCCGACTAGCGGGAGGTATGAGACCCAGTACTTC.

The chain combines TRBV6-5 with TRBJ2-3, with 8 bases lining up with TRBD2. The germline CDR1 and CDR2 sequences are MNHEY and SVGAGI. The V and J ends lost 2 bases and 1 base, in that order; junction bases with no gene match: 5. The CDR3 has 16 residues. CDR3 nucleotides: TGTGCCAGCAGTTACGAGCTAGCGGGCGGCACAGATACGCAGTATTTT. It specifies CASSYELAGGTDTQYF.

V gene TRBV11-3 combines with J gene TRBJ2-5; 7 positions agree with TRBD2. This CDR3 region has 15 residues. The germline V gene has CDR1 SGHNT and CDR2 YENEEA. V lost 1 base, J lost 2 bases, and 4 bases stayed unmatched. The CDR3 spells CASSLAGGQQETQYF. In DNA, the CDR3 is TGTGCCAGCAGCTTAGCGGGAGGTCAGCAAGAGACCCAGTACTTC.

The chain recombines TRBV2 with TRBJ2-2, with D possibly matching TRBD2 (5 bases). This CDR3 has 15 amino acids. Trimming left V 1 base short and J 5 bases short, with 11 bases between. Per the germline V gene, CDR1 is SNHLY and CDR2 is FYNNEI. This CDR3 is CASSEDTPGTGELFF. DNA for the CDR3: TGTGCCAGCAGTGAAGATACCCCGGGGACCGGGGAGCTGTTTTTT.

V and J are TRBV10-3 and TRBJ1-1; 8 bases match TRBD1. With V trimmed by 11 bases and J by 4 bases, 6 bases remained unmatched. The V gene's germline CDR1 is ENHRY and CDR2 SYGVKD. The CDR3 has 12 residues. The CDR3: CASNRGGTEAFF. Here the CDR3 DNA reads TGTGCCTCCAACAGGGGGGGCACTGAAGCTTTCTTT.

This rearrangement joins TRBV19 to TRBJ1-1; possibly TRBD1 for D (6 bases). Germline assignment: CDR1 LNHDA and CDR2 SQIVND (reference sequence). The CDR3 loop spans 13 amino acids. Trimming cost V 6 bases and J 1 base, with 9 bases left between them. CDR3 in amino acids: CASRLGQNTEAFF. As DNA, the CDR3 is TGTGCCAGTAGGTTGGGACAGAACACTGAAGCTTTCTTT.

The gene calls are TRBV7-9 and TRBJ2-4; D remains ambiguous. Germline assignment: CDR1 SEHNR and CDR2 FQNEAQ (reference sequence). Trimming stripped 5 bases from V and 1 base from J, with 12 bases between. This CDR3 comprises 15 residues. The DNA of the CDR3 is TGTGCCAGCAGCCCGCAGAATGATGCCAAAAACATTCAGTACTTC. Translated: CASSPQNDAKNIQYF.

The chain employs TRBV5-4 and TRBJ2-1, with 9 bases aligning to TRBD2. This CDR3 is built from 15 residues. Germline CDR1 SGHNT, CDR2 YYREEE (reference sequence). Unmatched junction bases numbered 8, after V lost 4 bases and J lost 6 bases. The CDR3 DNA reads as TGTGCCAGCAGCCCACTAGCGGGTGCCCTCAATGAGCAGTTCTTC. Protein sequence: CASSPLAGALNEQFF. The variable domain in full, with the rest retrieved from reference TRBV5-4 and TRBJ2-1, is ETGVTQSPTHLIKTRGQQVTLRCSSQSGHNTVSWYQQALGQGPQFIFQYYREEENGRGNFPPRFSGLQFPNYSSELNVNALELDDSALYLCASSPLAGALNEQFFGPGTRLTVL.

About this clone itself: Other DNA variants within this sample encode the same CDR3. The chain links TRBV5-4 to TRBJ2-5, with 8 bases identical to TRBD2. Germline V gene data show CDR1 as SGHNT and CDR2 as YYREEE (reference sequence). J lost 4 bases, V lost 2 bases, and 7 bases had no gene match. The CDR3 sequence is 15 residues long. Written as DNA, the CDR3 is TGTGCCAGCAGCTTTCCTGGGCTAGCGGGAGAGACCCAGTACTTC. Its translation: CASSFPGLAGETQYF.

The chain links TRBV6-1 to TRBJ1-5; D gene uncertain. This CDR3 comprises 14 residues. V shed 8 bases and J shed 0 bases, with 11 bases lying between them. From germline, CDR1 is MNHNS and CDR2 SASEGT. This CDR3 reads CASATENSNQPQHF. In DNA form, the CDR3 reads TGTGCCAGCGCGACGGAGAATAGCAATCAGCCCCAGCATTTT.

This chain links TRBV4-1 with TRBJ1-2; D not resolved. CDR3 length equals 15 residues. Germline assignment: CDR1 MGHRA and CDR2 YSYEKL. Trimming stripped 0 bases from V and 4 bases from J, with 12 bases between. The CDR3 DNA follows: TGCGCCAGCAGCCAAGACCGATACGAGGTCTATGGCTACACCTTC. This codes for CASSQDRYEVYGYTF.

This rearrangement joins TRBV23-1 to TRBJ2-2, with a tentative D call TRBD2 (6 bases). TRBV23-1 is classed as an ORF, of uncertain function. This CDR3 has 15 residues. V shed 7 bases and J shed 1 base, with 13 bases lying between them. The CDR3 region is CASIRRDWNTGELFF. Written as DNA, the CDR3 is TGCGCCAGCATCAGGAGGGATTGGAACACCGGGGAGCTGTTTTTT.

The rearrangement joins TRBV4-1 to TRBJ1-5, with TRBD1 matching 8 bases. Trimming removed 4 bases from V and 3 bases from J; junction bases left unmatched: 5. Germline lookup yields CDR1 MGHRA and CDR2 YSYEKL. The CDR3 loop spans 15 amino acids. CDR3 sequence: CASSLQGGDNQPQHF. DNA for the CDR3: TGCGCCAGCAGCCTACAGGGGGGGGACAATCAGCCCCAGCATTTT.